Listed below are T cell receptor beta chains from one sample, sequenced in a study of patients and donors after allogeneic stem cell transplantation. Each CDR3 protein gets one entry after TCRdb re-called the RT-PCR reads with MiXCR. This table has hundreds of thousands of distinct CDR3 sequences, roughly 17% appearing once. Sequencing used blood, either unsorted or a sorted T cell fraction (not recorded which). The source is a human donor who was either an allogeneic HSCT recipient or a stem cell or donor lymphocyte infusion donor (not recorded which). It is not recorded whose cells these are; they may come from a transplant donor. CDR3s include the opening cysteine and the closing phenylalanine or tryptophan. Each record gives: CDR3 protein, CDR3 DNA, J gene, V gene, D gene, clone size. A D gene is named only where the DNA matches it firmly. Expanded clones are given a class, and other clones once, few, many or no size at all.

CASSPRQILNTEAFF,TGTGCCAGCAGCCCACGACAGATATTGAACACTGAAGCTTTCTTT,TRBJ1-1,TRBV3-1,.,many
CASREFSYNEQFF,TGTGCCAGCCGCGAGTTCTCCTACAATGAGCAGTTCTTC,TRBJ2-1,TRBV12-3/TRBV12-4,.,many
CASSLDRVWELPFSNEQFF,TGTGCCAGCAGCTTAGATAGGGTTTGGGAACTCCCTTTCAGCAATGAGCAGTTCTTC,TRBJ2-1,TRBV11-2,.,few
CATSVSREGDTQYF,TGTGCCACCAGTGTCAGTAGAGAAGGAGATACGCAGTATTTT,TRBJ2-3,TRBV24-1,.,few
CASSIRSRRSYNEQFF,TGTGCCAGTAGTATAAGGAGCAGGCGTTCCTACAATGAGCAGTTCTTC,TRBJ2-1,TRBV19,.,few
CASSYSSDEQYF,TGTGCCAGCAGTTACTCGTCCGACGAGCAGTACTTC,TRBJ2-7,TRBV6-6,.,few
CSARTTTGSIQYF,TGCAGTGCTAGAACCACGACAGGGAGCATTCAGTACTTC,TRBJ2-4,TRBV20-1,TRBD1,many
CASSGTSSNSPLHF,TGTGCCAGCAGTGGGACATCTTCCAATTCACCCCTCCACTTT,TRBJ1-6,TRBV7-2,.,.
CASSFRPVTTYEQYF,TGCGCCAGCAGCTTTAGGCCCGTAACCACCTACGAGCAGTACTTC,TRBJ2-7,TRBV5-1,.,.
CASRILGYNEQFF,TGTGCCAGCAGGATTCTGGGCTACAATGAGCAGTTCTTC,TRBJ2-1,TRBV6-1,.,.